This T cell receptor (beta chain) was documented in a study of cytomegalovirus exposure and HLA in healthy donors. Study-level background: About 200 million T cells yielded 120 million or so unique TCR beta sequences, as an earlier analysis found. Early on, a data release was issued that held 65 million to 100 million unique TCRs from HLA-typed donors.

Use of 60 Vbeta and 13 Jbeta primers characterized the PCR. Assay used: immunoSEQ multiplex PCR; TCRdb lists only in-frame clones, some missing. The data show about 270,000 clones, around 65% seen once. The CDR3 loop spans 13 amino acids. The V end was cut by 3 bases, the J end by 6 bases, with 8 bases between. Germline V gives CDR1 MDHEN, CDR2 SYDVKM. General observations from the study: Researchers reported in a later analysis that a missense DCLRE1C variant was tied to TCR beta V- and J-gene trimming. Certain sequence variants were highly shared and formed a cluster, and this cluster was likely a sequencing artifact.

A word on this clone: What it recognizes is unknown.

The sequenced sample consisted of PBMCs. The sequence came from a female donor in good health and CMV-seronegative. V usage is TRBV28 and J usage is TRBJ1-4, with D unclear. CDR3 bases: TGTGCCAGCAGTTTGAGTCACCATGAAAAACTGTTTTTT. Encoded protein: CASSLSHHEKLFF.